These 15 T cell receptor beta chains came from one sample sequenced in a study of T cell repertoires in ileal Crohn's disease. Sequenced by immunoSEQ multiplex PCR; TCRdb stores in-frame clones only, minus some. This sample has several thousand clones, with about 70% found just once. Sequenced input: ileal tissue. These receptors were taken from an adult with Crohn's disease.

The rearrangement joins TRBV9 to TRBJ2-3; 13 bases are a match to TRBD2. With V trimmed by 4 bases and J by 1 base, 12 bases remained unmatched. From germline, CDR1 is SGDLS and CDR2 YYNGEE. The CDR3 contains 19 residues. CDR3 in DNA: TGTGCCAGCAGCCCAAGCCCACTAGCGGGGGGGCCGGGCACAGATACGCAGTATTTT. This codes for CASSPSPLAGGPGTDTQYF.

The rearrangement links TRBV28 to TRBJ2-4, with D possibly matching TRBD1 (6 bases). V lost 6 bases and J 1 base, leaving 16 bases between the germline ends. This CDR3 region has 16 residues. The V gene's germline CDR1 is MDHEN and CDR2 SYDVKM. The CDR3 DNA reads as TGTGCCAGCAGGCGCTACAGGGACGTCGCCAAAAACATTCAGTACTTC. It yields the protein CASRRYRDVAKNIQYF.

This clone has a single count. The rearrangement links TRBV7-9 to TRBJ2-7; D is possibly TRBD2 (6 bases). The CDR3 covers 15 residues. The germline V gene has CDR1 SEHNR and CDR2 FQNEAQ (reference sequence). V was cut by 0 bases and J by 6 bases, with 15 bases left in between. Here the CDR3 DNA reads TGTGCCAGCAGCTTAGCGGGGCGGGAACGGGGCGAGCAGTACTTC. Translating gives CASSLAGRERGEQYF.

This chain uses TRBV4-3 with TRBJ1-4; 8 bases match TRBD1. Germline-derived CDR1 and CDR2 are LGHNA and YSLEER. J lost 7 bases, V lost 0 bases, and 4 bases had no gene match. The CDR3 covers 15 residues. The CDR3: CASSQERTGREKLFF. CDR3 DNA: TGCGCCAGCAGCCAAGAAAGGACAGGGCGTGAAAAACTGTTTTTT.

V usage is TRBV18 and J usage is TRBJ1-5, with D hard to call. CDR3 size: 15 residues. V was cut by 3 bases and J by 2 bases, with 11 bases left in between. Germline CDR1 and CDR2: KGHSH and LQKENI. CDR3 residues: CASSPHGGCNQPQHF. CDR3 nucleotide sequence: TGTGCCAGCTCACCCCACGGCGGATGCAATCAGCCCCAGCATTTT.

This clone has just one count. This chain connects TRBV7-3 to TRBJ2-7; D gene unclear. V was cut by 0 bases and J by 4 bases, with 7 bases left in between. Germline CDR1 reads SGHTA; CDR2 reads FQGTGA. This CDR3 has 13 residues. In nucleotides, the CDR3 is TGTGCCAGCAGCTTAACCGACGGGTACGAGCAGTACTTC. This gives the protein CASSLTDGYEQYF.

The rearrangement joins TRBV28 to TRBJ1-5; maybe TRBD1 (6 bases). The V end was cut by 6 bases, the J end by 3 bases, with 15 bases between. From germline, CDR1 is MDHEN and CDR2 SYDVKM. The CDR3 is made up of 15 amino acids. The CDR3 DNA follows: TGTGCCAGCAGCGCGGGGGCCAGGGACAATCAGCCCCAGCATTTT. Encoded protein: CASSAGARDNQPQHF.

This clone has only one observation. CDR3 DNA: TGTGCCTGGAGTGAAATAAGCGGGGGGGCCTACGAGCAGTACTTC. It is translated as CAWSEISGGAYEQYF. The rearrangement links TRBV30 to TRBJ2-7; 10 bases are shared with TRBD2. The CDR3 has 15 amino acids. Germline CDR1 and CDR2: GTSNPN and SVGIG (reference sequence). V lost 1 base, J lost 2 bases, and 5 bases stayed unmatched.

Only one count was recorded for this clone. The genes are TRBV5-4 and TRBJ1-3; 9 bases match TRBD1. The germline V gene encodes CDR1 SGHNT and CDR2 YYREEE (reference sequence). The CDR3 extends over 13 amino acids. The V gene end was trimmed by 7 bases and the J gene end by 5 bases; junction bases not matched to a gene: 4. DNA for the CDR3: TGTGCCAGCCGGGGACAGGGTAGAAACACCATATATTTT. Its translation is CASRGQGRNTIYF.

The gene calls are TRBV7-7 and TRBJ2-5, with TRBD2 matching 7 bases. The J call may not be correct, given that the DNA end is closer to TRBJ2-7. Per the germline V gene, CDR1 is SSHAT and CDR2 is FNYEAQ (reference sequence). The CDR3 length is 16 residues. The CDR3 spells CASRPYGGRGNYEQYF. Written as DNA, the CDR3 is TGTGCCAGCAGACCTTACGGCGGGCGGGGGAACTACGAGCAGTACTTC.

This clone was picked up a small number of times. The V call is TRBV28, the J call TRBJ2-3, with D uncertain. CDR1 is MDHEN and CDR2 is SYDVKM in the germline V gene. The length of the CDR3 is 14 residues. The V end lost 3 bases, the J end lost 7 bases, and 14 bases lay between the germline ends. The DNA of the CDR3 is TGTGCCAGCAGTTTGAGAAACAGTCAACATACGCAGTATTTT. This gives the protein CASSLRNSQHTQYF.

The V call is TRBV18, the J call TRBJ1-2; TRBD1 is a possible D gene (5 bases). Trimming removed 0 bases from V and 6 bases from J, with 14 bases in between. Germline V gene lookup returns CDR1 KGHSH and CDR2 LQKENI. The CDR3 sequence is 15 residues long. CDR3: CASSPPVAGFDGYTF. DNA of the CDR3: TGTGCCAGCTCACCACCGGTCGCAGGGTTCGATGGCTACACCTTC.

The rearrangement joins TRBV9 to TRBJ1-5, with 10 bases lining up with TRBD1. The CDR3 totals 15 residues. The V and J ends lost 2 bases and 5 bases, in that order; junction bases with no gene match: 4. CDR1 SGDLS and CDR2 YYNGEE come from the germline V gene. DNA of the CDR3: TGTGCCAGCAGCGTTTCGGGGACAGGGGATCAGCCCCAGCATTTT. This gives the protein CASSVSGTGDQPQHF.

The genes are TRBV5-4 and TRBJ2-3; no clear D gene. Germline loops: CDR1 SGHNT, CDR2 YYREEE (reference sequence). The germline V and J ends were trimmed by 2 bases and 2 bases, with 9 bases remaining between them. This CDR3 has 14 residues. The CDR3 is CASSFPGLTDTQYF. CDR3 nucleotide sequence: TGTGCCAGCAGCTTCCCCGGTCTCACAGATACGCAGTATTTT.

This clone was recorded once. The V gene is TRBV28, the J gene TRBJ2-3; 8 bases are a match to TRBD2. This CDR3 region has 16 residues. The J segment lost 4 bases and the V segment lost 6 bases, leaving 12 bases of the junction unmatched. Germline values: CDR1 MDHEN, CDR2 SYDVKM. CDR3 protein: CASSPVAGSRPDTQYF. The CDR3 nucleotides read TGTGCCAGCAGCCCGGTAGCGGGGAGCCGCCCAGATACGCAGTATTTT.